This T cell receptor (beta chain) was captured by sequencing in a study of OX40 agonist ivuxolimab in advanced cancers. In the study overall: Prior checkpoint blockade (anti-PD-1, anti-PD-L1 or anti-CTLA-4) was permitted; roughly 40% had it. Patients achieving partial responses numbered three: one hepatocellular carcinoma case and two cutaneous melanoma cases.

The CDR3 is 14 amino acids. Germline assignment: CDR1 MNHNS and CDR2 SASEGT. V lost 0 bases, J lost 10 bases, and 15 bases lay in between. Assay used: immunoSEQ multiplex PCR; TCRdb lists only in-frame clones, some missing. The repertoire holds roughly 73,000 clones, with 65% to 85% as singletons. This TCR derives from an adult with an advanced solid tumor such as melanoma, head and neck, liver or kidney cancer. The chain has TRBV6-1 and TRBJ1-1; tentative D call: TRBD1 (5 bases). The source material was CD4+ or CD8+ T cells sorted from blood, sampled in a trial of the OX40 agonist ivuxolimab. CDR3 in DNA: TGTGCCAGCAGTGAAGCGCTTGTGGGGGGGAGAGCTTTCTTT. Its translation is CASSEALVGGRAFF.